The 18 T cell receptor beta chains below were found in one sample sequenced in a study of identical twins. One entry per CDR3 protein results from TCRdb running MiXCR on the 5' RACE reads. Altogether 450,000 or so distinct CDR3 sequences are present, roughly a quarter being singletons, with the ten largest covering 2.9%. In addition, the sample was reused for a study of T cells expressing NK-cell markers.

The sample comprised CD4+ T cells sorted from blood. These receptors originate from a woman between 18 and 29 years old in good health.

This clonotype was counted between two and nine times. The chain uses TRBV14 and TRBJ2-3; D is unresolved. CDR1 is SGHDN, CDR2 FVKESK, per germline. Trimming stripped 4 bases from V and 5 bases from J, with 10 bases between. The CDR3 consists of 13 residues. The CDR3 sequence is CASSLDLRDTQYF. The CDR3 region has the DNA TGTGCCAGCAGCCTGGACCTTCGAGATACGCAGTATTTT. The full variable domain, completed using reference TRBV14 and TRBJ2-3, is EAGVTQFPSHSVIEKGQTVTLRCDPISGHDNLYWYRRVMGKEIKFLLHFVKESKQDESGMPNNRFLAERTGGTYSTLKVQPAELEDSGVYFCASSLDLRDTQYFGPGTRLTVL.

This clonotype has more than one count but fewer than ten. The CDR3 protein is CATRWGAGELFF. DNA of the CDR3: TGTGCCACCCGATGGGGAGCCGGGGAGCTGTTTTTT. The chain carries TRBV6-2 or TRBV6-3 and TRBJ2-2; D might be TRBD2 (5 bases). Germline values: CDR1 MNHEY, CDR2 SVGEGT. The V and J ends lost 10 bases and 6 bases respectively, with 12 bases between them. The CDR3 has 12 residues.

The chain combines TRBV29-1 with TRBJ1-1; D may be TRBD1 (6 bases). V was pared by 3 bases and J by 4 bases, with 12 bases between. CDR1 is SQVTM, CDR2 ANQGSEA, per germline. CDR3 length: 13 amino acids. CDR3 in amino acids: CSVDTGFSTEAFF. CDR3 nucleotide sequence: TGCAGCGTTGACACAGGGTTCTCCACTGAAGCTTTCTTT.

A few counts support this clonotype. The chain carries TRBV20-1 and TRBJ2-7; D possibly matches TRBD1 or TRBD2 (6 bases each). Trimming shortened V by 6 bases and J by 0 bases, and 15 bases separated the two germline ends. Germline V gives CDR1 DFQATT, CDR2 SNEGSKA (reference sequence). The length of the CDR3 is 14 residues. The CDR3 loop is CSAGQRGVSYEQYF. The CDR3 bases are TGCAGTGCGGGGCAGAGGGGGGTCTCCTACGAGCAGTACTTC.

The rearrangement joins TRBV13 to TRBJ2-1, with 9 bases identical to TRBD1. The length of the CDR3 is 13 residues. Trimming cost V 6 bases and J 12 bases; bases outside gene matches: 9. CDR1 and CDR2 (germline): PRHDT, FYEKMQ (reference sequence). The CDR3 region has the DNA TGTGCCAGCAGTGTAAACAGGGGGCCGAGGCAGTTCTTC. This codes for CASSVNRGPRQFF.

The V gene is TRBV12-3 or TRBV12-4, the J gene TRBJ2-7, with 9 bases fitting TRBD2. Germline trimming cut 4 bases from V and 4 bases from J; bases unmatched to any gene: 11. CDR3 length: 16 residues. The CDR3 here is CASSWRSLREGYEQYF. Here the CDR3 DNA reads TGTGCCAGCAGTTGGCGGAGCTTGCGGGAGGGTTACGAGCAGTACTTC.

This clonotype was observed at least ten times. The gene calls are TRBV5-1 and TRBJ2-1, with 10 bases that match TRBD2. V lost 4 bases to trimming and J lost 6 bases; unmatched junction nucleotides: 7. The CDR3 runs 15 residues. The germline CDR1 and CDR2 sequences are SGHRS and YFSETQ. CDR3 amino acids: CASSVSSGGLNEQFF. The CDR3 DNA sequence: TGCGCCAGCAGCGTGTCTAGCGGGGGACTCAATGAGCAGTTCTTC.

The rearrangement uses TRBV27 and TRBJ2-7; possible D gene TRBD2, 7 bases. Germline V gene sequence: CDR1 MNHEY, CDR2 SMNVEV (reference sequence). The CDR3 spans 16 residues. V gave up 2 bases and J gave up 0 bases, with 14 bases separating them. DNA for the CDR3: TGTGCCAGCAGTTTAAGCGGGACACTCAGCTCCTACGAGCAGTACTTC. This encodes CASSLSGTLSSYEQYF.

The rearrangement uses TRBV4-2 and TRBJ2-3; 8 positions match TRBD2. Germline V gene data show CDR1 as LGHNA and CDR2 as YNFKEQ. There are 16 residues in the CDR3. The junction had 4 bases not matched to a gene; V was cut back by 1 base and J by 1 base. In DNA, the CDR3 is TGTGCCAGCAGCCAAGTATCAGCGGGGGGCACAGATACGCAGTATTTT. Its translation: CASSQVSAGGTDTQYF.

The DNA of the CDR3 is TGCAGTGCTCCGACAGGGACGGCCTACGAGCAGTACTTC. Protein sequence: CSAPTGTAYEQYF. The rearrangement uses TRBV20-1 and TRBJ2-7; 7 positions agree with TRBD1. The germline gives CDR1 DFQATT, CDR2 SNEGSKA (reference sequence). After removal of 5 bases from V and 2 bases from J, the junction contained 6 bases not matched to a gene. The CDR3 runs 13 residues.

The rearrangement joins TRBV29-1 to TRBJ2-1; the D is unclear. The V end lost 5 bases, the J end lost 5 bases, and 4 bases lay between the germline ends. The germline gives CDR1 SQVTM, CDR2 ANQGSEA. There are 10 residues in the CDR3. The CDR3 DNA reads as TGCAGCGTTAGGAACAATGAGCAGTTCTTC. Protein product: CSVRNNEQFF.

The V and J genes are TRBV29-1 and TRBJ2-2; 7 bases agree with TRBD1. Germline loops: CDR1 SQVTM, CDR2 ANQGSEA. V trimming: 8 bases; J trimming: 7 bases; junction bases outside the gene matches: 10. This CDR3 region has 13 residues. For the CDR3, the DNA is TGCAGCTATAAAGGGGGCGCGGGCGGGGAGCTGTTTTTT. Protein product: CSYKGGAGGELFF.

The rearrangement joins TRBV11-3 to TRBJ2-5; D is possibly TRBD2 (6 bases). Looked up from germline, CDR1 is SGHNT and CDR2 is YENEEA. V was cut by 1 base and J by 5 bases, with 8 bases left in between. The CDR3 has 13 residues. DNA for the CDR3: TGTGCCAGCAGCTTAGGGAGGGCGGAGACCCAGTACTTC. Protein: CASSLGRAETQYF.

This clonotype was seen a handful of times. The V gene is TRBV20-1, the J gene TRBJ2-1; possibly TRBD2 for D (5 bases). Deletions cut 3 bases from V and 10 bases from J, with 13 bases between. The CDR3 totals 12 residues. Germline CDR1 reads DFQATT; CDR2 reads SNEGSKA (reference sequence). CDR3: CSASQRLGEQFF. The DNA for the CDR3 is TGCAGTGCTAGTCAGCGGTTGGGCGAGCAGTTCTTC.

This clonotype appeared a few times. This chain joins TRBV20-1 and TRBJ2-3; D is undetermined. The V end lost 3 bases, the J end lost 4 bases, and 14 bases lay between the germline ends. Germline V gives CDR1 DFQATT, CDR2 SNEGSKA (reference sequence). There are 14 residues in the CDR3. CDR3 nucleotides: TGCAGTGCTAGTAAGGGTTTGGATTCAGATACGCAGTATTTT. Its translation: CSASKGLDSDTQYF.

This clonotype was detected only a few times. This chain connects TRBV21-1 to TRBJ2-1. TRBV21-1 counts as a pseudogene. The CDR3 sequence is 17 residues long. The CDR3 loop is CASRKRLTASSYNEQFF. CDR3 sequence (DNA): TGTGCCAGCAGAAAACGTCTCACGGCCAGCTCCTACAATGAGCAGTTCTTC.

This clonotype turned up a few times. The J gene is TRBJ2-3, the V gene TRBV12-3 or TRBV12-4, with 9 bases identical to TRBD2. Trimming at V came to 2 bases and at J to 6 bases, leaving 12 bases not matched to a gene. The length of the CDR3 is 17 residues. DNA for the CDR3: TGTGCCAGCAGTTTAAATTATCGCGGGAGGGCCCCGGATACGCAGTATTTT. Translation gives CASSLNYRGRAPDTQYF.

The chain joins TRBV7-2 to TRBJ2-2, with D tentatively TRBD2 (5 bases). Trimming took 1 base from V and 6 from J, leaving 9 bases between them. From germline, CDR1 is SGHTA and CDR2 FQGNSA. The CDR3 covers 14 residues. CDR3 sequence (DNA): TGTGCCAGCAGCTTAGGCCGGGGATCCGGGGAGCTGTTTTTT. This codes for CASSLGRGSGELFF.